This T cell receptor beta chain was documented in a study of Ad26.COV2.S vaccination and SARS-CoV-2 variants. Overall study results and limits: Breadth and depth estimates from TCRs may understate total T cell responses. For non-spike TCRs, breadth in vaccine recipients resembled that in placebo recipients.

Profiling relied on immunoSEQ multiplex PCR, and the TCRdb table lists in-frame clones only, not all of them. The sample gives under 150,000 clones, 80% to 90% of which show up once; less than 6% is in the top ten. V lost 0 bases and J lost 1; bases outside the gene matches: 15. The germline V gene encodes CDR1 SGHDN and CDR2 FVKESK. The CDR3 is 19 residues long. A note on this clone: Its antigen is currently unknown.

The chain couples TRBV14 to TRBJ2-7; TRBD2 matches at 7 bases. The sequencing here drew on peripheral blood, taken after recovery from COVID-19. The clonotype originates from a human donor who had recovered from COVID-19. CDR3 in amino acids: CASSQEVNSGGFVSYEQYF. The CDR3 coding sequence is TGTGCCAGCAGCCAAGAAGTTAACTCCGGGGGGTTCGTTTCCTACGAGCAGTACTTC.